What follows are 14 T cell receptor beta chains derived from one specimen sequenced in a study of T-cell memory formation after mild COVID-19. TCRdb passed the 5' RACE reads through MiXCR, listing each CDR3 protein once. The sample includes more than 250,000 distinct CDR3 sequences, roughly 17% seen only once; the top ten take roughly a fifth. The sequenced sample consisted of PBMCs or a T cell subset sorted from them (not recorded which). Receptors originate from a man younger than 35 who had mild COVID-19 (a few samples of this study predate the infection). Cell type and time point are not known.

This clonotype was recorded a few times. This CDR3 reads CASSLGVGVGETQYF. The DNA of the CDR3 is TGTGCCAGCAGCTTAGGTGTTGGCGTTGGGGAGACCCAGTACTTC. The chain is built from TRBV7-9 and TRBJ2-5, with D hard to call. V lost 1 base, J lost 5 bases, and 14 bases lay in between. This CDR3 has 15 residues. CDR1 is SEHNR and CDR2 is FQNEAQ in the germline V gene (reference sequence).

The chain combines TRBV29-1 with TRBJ2-2; D is unclear. From germline, CDR1 is SQVTM and CDR2 ANQGSEA. V gave up 6 bases and J gave up 0 bases, with 8 bases separating them. The CDR3 covers 13 residues. CDR3 DNA: TGCAGCGTCCACAGTCCGAACACCGGGGAGCTGTTTTTT. Translated, it gives CSVHSPNTGELFF.

The chain couples TRBV11-2 to TRBJ2-1; 10 nucleotides match TRBD2. Trimming cost V 1 base and J 3 bases; bases outside gene matches: 3. Germline CDR1 and CDR2: SGHAT and FQNNGV. This CDR3 has 16 amino acids. CDR3 nucleotide sequence: TGTGCCAGCAGCTTAGGAGGGACTAGCGTCTACAATGAGCAGTTCTTC. It encodes CASSLGGTSVYNEQFF.

The sample holds a few counts of this clonotype. V and J are TRBV5-4 and TRBJ2-3; D uncertain. Germline values: CDR1 SGHNT, CDR2 YYREEE (reference sequence). CDR3 size: 13 residues. The CDR3 loop reads CAARTTSTDTQYF. CDR3 DNA sequence: TGTGCAGCCCGTACTACCAGCACAGATACGCAGTATTTT. Combining the CDR3 with reference TRBV5-4 and TRBJ2-3 gives the whole variable domain ETGVTQSPTHLIKTRGQQVTLRCSSQSGHNTVSWYQQALGQGPQFIFQYYREEENGRGNFPPRFSGLQFPNYSSELNVNALELDDSALYLCAARTTSTDTQYFGPGTRLTVL.

The V gene is TRBV6-2 or TRBV6-3, the J gene TRBJ2-1; 8 positions agree with TRBD2. V was clipped by 2 bases and J by 8 bases; unmatched bases: 14. The CDR3 consists of 17 residues. Germline loops: CDR1 MNHEY, CDR2 SVGEGT. The DNA of the CDR3 is TGTGCCAGCAGTTACCCAGTTGTCCGGGGGGGAACCCATGAGCAGTTCTTC. This codes for CASSYPVVRGGTHEQFF.

The chain has TRBV7-8 and TRBJ2-2; perhaps TRBD1 as D (5 bases). CDR1 and CDR2 (germline): SGHVS, FQNEAQ. This CDR3 has 15 residues. Trimming pared 7 bases from V and 0 bases from J, leaving 12 bases between. The CDR3 spells CASTDDRSNTGELFF. The DNA of the CDR3 is TGTGCCAGCACCGACGACAGATCGAACACCGGGGAGCTGTTTTTT.

This chain joins TRBV4-3 and TRBJ1-1, with D possibly being TRBD1 (5 bases). From germline, CDR1 is LGHNA and CDR2 YSLEER. The CDR3 sequence is 16 residues long. The V end lost 0 bases, the J end lost 4 bases, and 15 bases lay between the germline ends. CDR3 coding DNA: TGCGCCAGCAGCCAAGACCAGGGCACTGGAGCCACTGAAGCTTTCTTT. Translating gives CASSQDQGTGATEAFF.

In this sample, this clonotype turned up a few times. J is TRBJ2-5 and V is TRBV7-2; D is possibly TRBD2 (6 bases). The germline V and J ends were trimmed by 4 bases and 7 bases, with 19 bases remaining between them. The CDR3 length is 15 residues. Germline V lookup: CDR1 SGHTA, CDR2 FQGNSA. The CDR3 here is CASSSSGTYRGTQYF. The CDR3, as DNA: TGTGCCAGCAGCTCCTCCGGGACTTACCGGGGGACCCAGTACTTC.

The rearrangement links TRBV6-2 or TRBV6-3 to TRBJ2-1; the match to TRBD2 covers 8 bases. Germline V gives CDR1 MNHEY, CDR2 SVGEGT. Trimming removed 2 bases from V and 2 bases from J; junction bases left unmatched: 5. This CDR3 is 16 amino acids long. CDR3 nucleotides: TGTGCCAGCAGTTACGCCGGGACTAGGGCCTACAATGAGCAGTTCTTC. As protein: CASSYAGTRAYNEQFF.

This clonotype was detected only a few times. This rearrangement joins TRBV5-1 to TRBJ1-1; D call uncertain. CDR1 is SGHRS and CDR2 is YFSETQ in the germline V gene. V dropped 0 bases and J dropped 0 bases, with 9 bases sitting between them. The CDR3 runs 15 residues. The CDR3 nucleotides are TGCGCCAGCAGCTTGGCGGAGGCTCTGAACACTGAAGCTTTCTTT. Translation: CASSLAEALNTEAFF.

The rearrangement joins TRBV6-6 to TRBJ2-7, with 10 bases matching TRBD2. Germline V gene data show CDR1 as MNHNY and CDR2 as SVGAGI (reference sequence). The V and J ends lost 6 bases and 6 bases, in that order; junction bases with no gene match: 5. The CDR3 loop spans 13 amino acids. The CDR3 region has the DNA TGTGCCAGCAGGTTGGGACTAGCGCGCGAGCAGTACTTC. Its protein product is CASRLGLAREQYF.

In its sample, this clonotype was seen many times. The chain employs TRBV12-3 or TRBV12-4 and TRBJ2-1; D tentatively fits TRBD1 or TRBD2 (5 bases each). The V gene lost 4 bases and the J gene lost 3 bases, with 13 bases spanning the gap. The CDR3 extends over 15 amino acids. CDR3 coding DNA: TGTGCCAGCAGTTATGGGGGTACCCACTACAATGAGCAGTTCTTC. Protein: CASSYGGTHYNEQFF.

The J gene is TRBJ2-5, the V gene TRBV5-1; D ambiguous. CDR1 is SGHRS and CDR2 is YFSETQ in the germline V gene. V lost 4 bases and J lost 5, with 15 bases in between. The CDR3 is 14 residues long. CDR3 region: CASSPQGPGETQYF. The CDR3 DNA sequence: TGCGCCAGCAGCCCTCAAGGGCCCGGGGAGACCCAGTACTTC.

This clonotype has just a few counts. The chain carries TRBV30 and TRBJ2-1; possible D gene TRBD2, 5 bases. CDR1 and CDR2 from the germline V gene are GTSNPN and SVGIG (reference sequence). The CDR3 is 15 amino acids. Deletions cut 3 bases from V and 9 bases from J, with 21 bases between. The CDR3 sequence is CAWSGISGEYREQFF. CDR3 nucleotides: TGTGCCTGGAGCGGGATCTCCGGGGAGTACCGTGAGCAGTTCTTC.